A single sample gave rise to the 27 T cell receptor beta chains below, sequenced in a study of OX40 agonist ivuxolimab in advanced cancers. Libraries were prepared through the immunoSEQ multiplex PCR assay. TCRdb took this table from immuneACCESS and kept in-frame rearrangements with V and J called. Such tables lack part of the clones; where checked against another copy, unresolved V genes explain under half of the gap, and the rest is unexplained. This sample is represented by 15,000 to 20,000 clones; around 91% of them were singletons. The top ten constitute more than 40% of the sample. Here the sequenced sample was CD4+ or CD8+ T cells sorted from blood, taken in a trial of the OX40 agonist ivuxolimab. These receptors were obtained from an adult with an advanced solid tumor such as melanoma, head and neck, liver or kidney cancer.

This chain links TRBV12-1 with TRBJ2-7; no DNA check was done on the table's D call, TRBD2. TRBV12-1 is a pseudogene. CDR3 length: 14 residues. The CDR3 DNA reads TGTGCCAGCAAGGGGGGGACGAGCTCCTACGAGCAGTACTTC. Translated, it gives CASKGGTSSYEQYF.

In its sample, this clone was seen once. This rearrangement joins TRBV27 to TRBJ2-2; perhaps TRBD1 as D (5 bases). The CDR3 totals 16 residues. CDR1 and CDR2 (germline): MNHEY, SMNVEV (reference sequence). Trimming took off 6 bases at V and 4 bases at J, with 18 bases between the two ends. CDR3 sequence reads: CASSQTVVGITGELFF. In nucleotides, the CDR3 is TGTGCCAGCAGCCAGACAGTGGTGGGAATCACCGGGGAGCTGTTTTTT.

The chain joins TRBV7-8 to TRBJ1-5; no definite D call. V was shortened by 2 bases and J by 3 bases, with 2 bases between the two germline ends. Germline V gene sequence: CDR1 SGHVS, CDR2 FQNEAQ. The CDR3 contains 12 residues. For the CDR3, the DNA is TGTGCCAGCAGCTTATACAATCAGCCCCAGCATTTT. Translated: CASSLYNQPQHF.

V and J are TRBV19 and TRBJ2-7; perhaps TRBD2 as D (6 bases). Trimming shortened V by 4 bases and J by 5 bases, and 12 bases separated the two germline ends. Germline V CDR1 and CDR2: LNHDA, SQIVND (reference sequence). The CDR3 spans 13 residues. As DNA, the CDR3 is TGTGCCAGTAGTACTGGAGGGTGGGACGAGCAGTACTTC. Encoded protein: CASSTGGWDEQYF. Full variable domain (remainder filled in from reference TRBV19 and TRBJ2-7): DGGITQSPKYLFRKEGQNVTLSCEQNLNHDAMYWYRQDPGQGLRLIYYSQIVNDFQKGDIAEGYSVSREKKESFPLTVTSAQKNPTAFYLCASSTGGWDEQYFGPGTRLTVT.

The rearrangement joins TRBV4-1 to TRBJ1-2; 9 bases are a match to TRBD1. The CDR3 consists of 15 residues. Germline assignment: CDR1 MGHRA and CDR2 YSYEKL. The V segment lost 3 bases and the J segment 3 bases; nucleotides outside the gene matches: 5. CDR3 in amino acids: CASSQTGGRYYGYTF. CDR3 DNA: TGCGCCAGCAGCCAGACAGGGGGGAGGTACTATGGCTACACCTTC.

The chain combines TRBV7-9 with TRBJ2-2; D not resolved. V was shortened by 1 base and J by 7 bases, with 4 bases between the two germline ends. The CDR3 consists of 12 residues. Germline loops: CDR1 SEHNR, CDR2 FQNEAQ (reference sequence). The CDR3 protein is CASSLGYGELFF. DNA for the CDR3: TGTGCCAGCAGCTTAGGCTACGGGGAGCTGTTTTTT.

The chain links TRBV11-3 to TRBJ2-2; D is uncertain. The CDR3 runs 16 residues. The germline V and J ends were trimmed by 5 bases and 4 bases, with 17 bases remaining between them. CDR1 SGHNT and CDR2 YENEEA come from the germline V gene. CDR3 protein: CASSPLDSPGTGELFF. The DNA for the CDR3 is TGTGCCAGCAGCCCCCTGGATAGCCCGGGCACCGGGGAGCTGTTTTTT.

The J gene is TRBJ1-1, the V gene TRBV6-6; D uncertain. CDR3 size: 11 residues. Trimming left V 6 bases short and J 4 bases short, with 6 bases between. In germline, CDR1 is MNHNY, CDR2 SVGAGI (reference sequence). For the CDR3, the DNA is TGTGCCAGCAGATCCGTCACTGAAGCTTTCTTT. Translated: CASRSVTEAFF.

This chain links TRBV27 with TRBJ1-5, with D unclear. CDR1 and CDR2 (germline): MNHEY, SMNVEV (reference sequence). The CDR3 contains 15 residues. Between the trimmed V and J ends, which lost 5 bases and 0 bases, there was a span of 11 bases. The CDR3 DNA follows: TGTGCCAGCAGTCTCTCAGGATATAGCAATCAGCCCCAGCATTTT. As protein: CASSLSGYSNQPQHF.

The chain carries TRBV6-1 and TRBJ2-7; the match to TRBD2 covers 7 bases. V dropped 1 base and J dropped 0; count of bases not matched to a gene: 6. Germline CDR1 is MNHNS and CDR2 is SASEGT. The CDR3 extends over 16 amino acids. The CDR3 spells CASSEVGLPYSYEQYF. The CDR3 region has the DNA TGTGCCAGCAGTGAAGTGGGACTACCCTACTCCTACGAGCAGTACTTC.

The CDR3 spells CASSYTGAYNDYTF. The CDR3 DNA is TGTGCCAGCAGTTATACAGGGGCATACAACGACTACACCTTC. The chain links TRBV27 to TRBJ1-2; 7 bases fit TRBD1. Germline assignment: CDR1 MNHEY and CDR2 SMNVEV (reference sequence). Germline trimming cut 4 bases from V and 10 bases from J; bases unmatched to any gene: 12. The CDR3 is 14 amino acids.

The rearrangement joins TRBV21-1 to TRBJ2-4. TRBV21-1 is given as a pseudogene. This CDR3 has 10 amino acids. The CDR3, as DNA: TGTGCCAGCACCGGAACCATTCAGTACTTC. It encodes CASTGTIQYF.

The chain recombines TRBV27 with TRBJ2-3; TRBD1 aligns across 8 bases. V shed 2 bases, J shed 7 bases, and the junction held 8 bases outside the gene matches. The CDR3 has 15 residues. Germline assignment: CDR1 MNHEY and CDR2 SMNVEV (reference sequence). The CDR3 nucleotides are TGTGCCAGCAGTTTACAGGACAGGGCGAGAAATACGCAGTATTTT. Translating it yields CASSLQDRARNTQYF.

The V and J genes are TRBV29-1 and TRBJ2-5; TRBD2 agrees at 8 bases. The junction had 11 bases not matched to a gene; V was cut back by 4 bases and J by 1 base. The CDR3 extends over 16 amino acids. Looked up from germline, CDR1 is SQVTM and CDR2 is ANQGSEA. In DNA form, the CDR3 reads TGCAGCGTTGTTGGGGCACTTGGGACTAGCCAAGAGACCCAGTACTTC. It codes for CSVVGALGTSQETQYF.

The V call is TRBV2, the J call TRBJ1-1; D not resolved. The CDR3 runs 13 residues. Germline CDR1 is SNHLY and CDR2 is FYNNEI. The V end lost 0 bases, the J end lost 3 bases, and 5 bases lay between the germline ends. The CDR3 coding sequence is TGTGCCAGCAGTGAAGCGAAATACACTGAAGCTTTCTTT. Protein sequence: CASSEAKYTEAFF.

CDR3: CASSSGGLAGVVEQFF. Written as DNA, the CDR3 is TGTGCCAGCAGTTCCGGGGGCCTAGCGGGAGTCGTGGAGCAGTTCTTC. The genes are TRBV28 and TRBJ2-1, with 10 positions matching TRBD2. Per the germline V gene, CDR1 is MDHEN and CDR2 is SYDVKM. The CDR3 loop spans 16 amino acids. J gave up 10 bases and V 4 bases, and 13 bases lay outside the gene matches.

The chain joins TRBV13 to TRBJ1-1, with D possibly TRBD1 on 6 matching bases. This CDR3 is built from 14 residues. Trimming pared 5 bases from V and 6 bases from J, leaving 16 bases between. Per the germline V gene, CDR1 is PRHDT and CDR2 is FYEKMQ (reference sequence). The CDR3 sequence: CASSIQGGTPEAFF. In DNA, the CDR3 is TGTGCCAGCAGCATCCAAGGGGGGACCCCTGAAGCTTTCTTT.

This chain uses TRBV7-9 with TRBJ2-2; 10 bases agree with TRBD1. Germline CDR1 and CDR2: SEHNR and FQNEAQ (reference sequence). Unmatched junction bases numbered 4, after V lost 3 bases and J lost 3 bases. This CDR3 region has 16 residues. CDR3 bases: TGTGCCAGCAGCTTGGGGACAGGGGCGTACACCGGGGAGCTGTTTTTT. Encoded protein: CASSLGTGAYTGELFF.

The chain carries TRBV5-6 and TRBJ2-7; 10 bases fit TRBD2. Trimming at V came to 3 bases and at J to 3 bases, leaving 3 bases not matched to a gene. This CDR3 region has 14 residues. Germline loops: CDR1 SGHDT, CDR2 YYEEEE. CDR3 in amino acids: CASSSGTSVYEQYF. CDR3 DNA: TGTGCCAGCAGCTCCGGGACTAGCGTCTACGAGCAGTACTTC.

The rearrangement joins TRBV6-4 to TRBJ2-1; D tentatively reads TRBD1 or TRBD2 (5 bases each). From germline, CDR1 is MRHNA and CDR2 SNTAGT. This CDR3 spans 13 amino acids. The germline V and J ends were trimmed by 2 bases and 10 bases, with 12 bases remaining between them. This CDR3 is CASSDPGAGEQFF. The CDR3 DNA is TGTGCCAGCAGTGACCCTGGGGCGGGCGAGCAGTTCTTC.

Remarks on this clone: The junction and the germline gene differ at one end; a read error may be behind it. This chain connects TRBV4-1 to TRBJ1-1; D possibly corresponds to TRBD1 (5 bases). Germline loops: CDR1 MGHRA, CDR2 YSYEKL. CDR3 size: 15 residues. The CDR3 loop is CASSQDLGMDTEAFF. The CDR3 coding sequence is TGCGCCAGCAGCCAAGACTTAGGAATGGACACTGAAGCCTTCTTT.

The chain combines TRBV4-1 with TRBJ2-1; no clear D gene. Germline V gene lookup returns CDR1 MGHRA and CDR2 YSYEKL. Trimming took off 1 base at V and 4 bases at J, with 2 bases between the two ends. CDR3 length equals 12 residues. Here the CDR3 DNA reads TGCGCCAGCAGCCAAGCGTACAATGAGCAGTTCTTC. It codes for CASSQAYNEQFF.

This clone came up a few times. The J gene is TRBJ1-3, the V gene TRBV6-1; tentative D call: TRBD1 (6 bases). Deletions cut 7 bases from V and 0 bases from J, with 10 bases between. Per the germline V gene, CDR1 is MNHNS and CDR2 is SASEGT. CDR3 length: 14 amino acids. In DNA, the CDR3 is TGTGCCAGCATGGGGGCTACCTCTGGAAACACCATATATTTT. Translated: CASMGATSGNTIYF.

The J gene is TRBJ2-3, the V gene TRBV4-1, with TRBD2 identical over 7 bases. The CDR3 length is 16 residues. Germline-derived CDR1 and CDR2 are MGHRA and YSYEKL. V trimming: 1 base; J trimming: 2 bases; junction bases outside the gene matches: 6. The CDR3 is CASSQGAGFLTDTQYF. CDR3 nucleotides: TGCGCCAGCAGCCAAGGAGCGGGGTTCCTCACAGATACGCAGTATTTT.

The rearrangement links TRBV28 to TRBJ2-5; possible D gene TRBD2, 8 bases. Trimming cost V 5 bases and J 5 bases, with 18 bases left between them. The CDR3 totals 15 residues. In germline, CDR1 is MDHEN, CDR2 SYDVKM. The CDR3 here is CASSPSGGGGETQYF. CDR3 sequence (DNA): TGTGCCAGCAGTCCCTCGGGAGGGGGCGGGGAGACCCAGTACTTC. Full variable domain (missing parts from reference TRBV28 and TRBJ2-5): DVKVTQSSRYLVKRTGEKVFLECVQDMDHENMFWYRQDPGLGLRLIYFSYDVKMKEKGDIPEGYSVSREKKERFSLILESASTNQTSMYLCASSPSGGGGETQYFGPGTRLLVL.

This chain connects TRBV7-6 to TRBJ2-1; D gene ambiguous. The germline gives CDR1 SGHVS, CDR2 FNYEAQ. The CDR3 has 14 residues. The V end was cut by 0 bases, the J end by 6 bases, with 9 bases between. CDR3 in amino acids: CASSLAPLGNEQFF. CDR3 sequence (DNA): TGTGCCAGCAGCTTAGCCCCCTTGGGCAATGAGCAGTTCTTC. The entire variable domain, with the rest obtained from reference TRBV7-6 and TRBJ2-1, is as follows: GAGVSQSPRYKVTKRGQDVALRCDPISGHVSLYWYRQALGQGPEFLTYFNYEAQQDKSGLPNDRFSAERPEGSISTLTIQRTEQRDSAMYRCASSLAPLGNEQFFGPGTRLTVL.

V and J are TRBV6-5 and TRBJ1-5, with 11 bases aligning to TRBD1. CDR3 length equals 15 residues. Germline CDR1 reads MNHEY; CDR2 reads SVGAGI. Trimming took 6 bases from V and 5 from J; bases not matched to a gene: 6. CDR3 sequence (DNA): TGTGCCAGCAGCTTGGGACAGGGGGATTATCAGCCCCAGCATTTT. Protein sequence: CASSLGQGDYQPQHF.